What follows are 23 T cell receptor beta chains derived from one specimen sequenced in a study of control samples from healthy donors and cancer patients. Only in-frame clones appear in the TCRdb table, and some are missing; sequencing was by immunoSEQ multiplex PCR. The table has roughly 160,000 clones, almost 90% seen once. The sample consisted of blood. The origin of the receptors is a woman in her twenties or thirties in good health.

The chain is built from TRBV7-9 and TRBJ2-7; D perhaps matches TRBD1 (5 bases). Germline loops: CDR1 SEHNR, CDR2 FQNEAQ (reference sequence). This CDR3 is 13 amino acids long. V dropped 2 bases and J dropped 5 bases, with 10 bases sitting between them. The DNA for the CDR3 is TGTGCCAGCAGCTTACCCAGGGATCACGAGCAGTACTTC. It yields the protein CASSLPRDHEQYF.

The rearrangement joins TRBV19 to TRBJ1-5; TRBD1 aligns across 7 bases. V lost 1 base, J lost 2 bases, and 5 bases stayed unmatched. This CDR3 spans 16 amino acids. Germline loops: CDR1 LNHDA, CDR2 SQIVND (reference sequence). Here the CDR3 DNA reads TGTGCCAGTAGTATAGTGCCGGACAGGCGCAATCAGCCCCAGCATTTT. Translated: CASSIVPDRRNQPQHF.

The chain couples TRBV11-2 to TRBJ2-7, with 12 bases identical to TRBD2. V lost 5 bases, J lost 6 bases, and 8 bases stayed unmatched. The CDR3 consists of 15 residues. The germline V gene has CDR1 SGHAT and CDR2 FQNNGV. CDR3 in DNA: TGTGCCAGCAGCCATGGCGGACTAGCGGGATTCGAGCAGTACTTC. Its protein is CASSHGGLAGFEQYF.

This clone was counted only a few times. This chain joins TRBV6-5 and TRBJ2-2, with a weak D call TRBD1 (7 bases). Trimming stripped 6 bases from V and 5 bases from J, with 16 bases between. This CDR3 spans 15 amino acids. Germline V gene lookup returns CDR1 MNHEY and CDR2 SVGAGI. The CDR3 nucleotides read TGTGCCAGCAGGGACCAGGGGGGATGGACCGGGGAGCTGTTTTTT. It translates to CASRDQGGWTGELFF.

The chain recombines TRBV7-9 with TRBJ1-4; D not resolved. This CDR3 is 13 amino acids long. Trimming took 6 bases from V and 5 from J, leaving 10 bases between them. Germline V CDR1 and CDR2: SEHNR, FQNEAQ (reference sequence). The CDR3 sequence: CASSSGGNEKLFF. CDR3 DNA: TGTGCCAGCAGTTCCGGTGGGAATGAAAAACTGTTTTTT.

This rearrangement joins TRBV28 to TRBJ1-1, with D possibly being TRBD1 (5 bases). Germline lookup yields CDR1 MDHEN and CDR2 SYDVKM. Trimming shortened V by 4 bases and J by 4 bases, and 13 bases separated the two germline ends. CDR3 size: 14 residues. The CDR3, as DNA: TGTGCCAGCAGTTCAGGGCAAGGGAGCACTGAAGCTTTCTTT. Amino acids: CASSSGQGSTEAFF.

The rearrangement joins TRBV19 to TRBJ2-3, with D unresolved. Trimming took off 2 bases at V and 5 bases at J, with 8 bases between the two ends. Germline values: CDR1 LNHDA, CDR2 SQIVND (reference sequence). The CDR3 totals 13 residues. The CDR3 sequence: CASSISTEDTQYF. DNA of the CDR3: TGTGCCAGTAGTATAAGCACAGAAGATACGCAGTATTTT.

The J gene is TRBJ2-5, the V gene TRBV9; TRBD1 matches 7 bases. The V segment lost 4 bases and the J segment 1 base; nucleotides outside the gene matches: 4. CDR3 length: 14 amino acids. CDR1 and CDR2 from the germline V gene are SGDLS and YYNGEE. The CDR3 DNA sequence: TGTGCCAGCAGCTCAACAGGGGCCCAAGAGACCCAGTACTTC. Protein product: CASSSTGAQETQYF.

This chain links TRBV20-1 with TRBJ2-5; 12 bases map to TRBD2. The V gene end was trimmed by 3 bases and the J gene end by 2 bases; junction bases not matched to a gene: 4. This CDR3 has 15 residues. Germline CDR1 is DFQATT and CDR2 is SNEGSKA (reference sequence). The DNA for the CDR3 is TGCAGTGCTAGTCGGACTAGCGGGGTACAAGAGACCCAGTACTTC. Its translation: CSASRTSGVQETQYF.

CDR3 sequence (DNA): TGTGCCAGCAGGAGACAGGATTGGGAGACCCAGTACTTC. This translates into CASRRQDWETQYF. The chain is built from TRBV6-5 and TRBJ2-5; possibly TRBD1 for D (6 bases). Germline assignment: CDR1 MNHEY and CDR2 SVGAGI. This CDR3 spans 13 amino acids. Trimming pared 6 bases from V and 5 bases from J, leaving 13 bases between.

J is TRBJ1-1 and V is TRBV30; TRBD1 matches 8 bases. Per the germline V gene, CDR1 is GTSNPN and CDR2 is SVGIG (reference sequence). Losses at the gene ends were 3 bases for V and 3 bases for J; bases not matched to a gene: 3. The CDR3 consists of 13 residues. The CDR3 coding sequence is TGTGCCTGGAGCGGACAGGGCTACACTGAAGCTTTCTTT. Its translation: CAWSGQGYTEAFF.

This sequence joins TRBV29-1 and TRBJ1-4; D uncertain. The CDR3 is 12 residues long. The V end was cut by 4 bases, the J end by 7 bases, with 10 bases between. CDR1 is SQVTM, CDR2 ANQGSEA, per germline. CDR3 DNA: TGCAGCGTTGCACAAGGTGGTGAAAAACTGTTTTTT. It yields the protein CSVAQGGEKLFF. Full variable domain (rest looked up from reference TRBV29-1 and TRBJ1-4): SAVISQKPSRDICQRGTSLTIQCQVDSQVTMMFWYRQQPGQSLTLIATANQGSEATYESGFVIDKFPISRPNLTFSTLTVSNMSPEDSSIYLCSVAQGGEKLFFGSGTQLSVL.

The chain combines TRBV28 with TRBJ1-1, with D unclear. Germline CDR1 reads MDHEN; CDR2 reads SYDVKM. Trimming took off 10 bases at V and 0 bases at J, with 12 bases between the two ends. This CDR3 has 13 residues. The CDR3: CATHGVMNTEAFF. The CDR3, as DNA: TGTGCCACCCACGGTGTGATGAACACTGAAGCTTTCTTT. The full variable domain, in which reference TRBV28 and TRBJ1-1 provide the parts outside the CDR3, is DVKVTQSSRYLVKRTGEKVFLECVQDMDHENMFWYRQDPGLGLRLIYFSYDVKMKEKGDIPEGYSVSREKKERFSLILESASTNQTSMYLCATHGVMNTEAFFGQGTRLTVV.

The V and J genes are TRBV6-6 and TRBJ2-3, with D maybe TRBD1 (7 bases). The V and J ends lost 6 bases and 0 bases respectively, with 19 bases between them. Germline CDR1 is MNHNY and CDR2 is SVGAGI (reference sequence). The CDR3 totals 17 residues. This CDR3 reads CASSRTAGQLSTDTQYF. DNA of the CDR3: TGTGCCAGCAGCCGAACGGCGGGACAGCTGAGCACAGATACGCAGTATTTT.

The chain combines TRBV19 with TRBJ2-6; D tentatively reads TRBD1 or TRBD2 (5 bases each). Germline values: CDR1 LNHDA, CDR2 SQIVND (reference sequence). V was pared by 3 bases and J by 0 bases, with 18 bases between. The CDR3 spans 19 residues. This CDR3 reads CASSIFGGTAYSGANVLTF. The DNA for the CDR3 is TGTGCCAGTAGTATTTTTGGTGGGACCGCCTACTCTGGGGCCAACGTCCTGACTTTC.

The gene calls are TRBV12-3 or TRBV12-4 and TRBJ2-2; maybe TRBD1 (5 bases). V gave up 6 bases and J gave up 6 bases, with 11 bases separating them. CDR3 length: 13 amino acids. The CDR3 is CASSPDSSGELFF. The CDR3 DNA follows: TGTGCCAGCAGCCCAGACAGCTCCGGGGAGCTGTTTTTT.

Comments on this clone: Distinct nucleotide sequences in the sample also encode this CDR3. This chain connects TRBV7-9 to TRBJ1-2; maybe TRBD1 (5 bases). V shed 1 base and J shed 4 bases, with 7 bases lying between them. The CDR3 contains 13 residues. CDR1 and CDR2 (germline): SEHNR, FQNEAQ (reference sequence). Written as DNA, the CDR3 is TGTGCCAGCAGCTTAGGGGGGAGCTATGGCTACACCTTC. Protein sequence: CASSLGGSYGYTF.

The V call is TRBV7-2, the J call TRBJ1-1, with TRBD1 as a possible D gene (6 bases). Germline assignment: CDR1 SGHTA and CDR2 FQGNSA. Trimming shortened V by 0 bases and J by 6 bases, and 17 bases separated the two germline ends. This CDR3 contains 16 residues. The CDR3 bases are TGTGCCAGCAGCTTAGCCTCCCCGCTAACAGGGTCTGAAGCTTTCTTT. Amino acids: CASSLASPLTGSEAFF.

The rearrangement joins TRBV12-5 to TRBJ2-1; tentative D call: TRBD1 (5 bases). This CDR3 has 15 amino acids. Germline CDR1 LGHNT, CDR2 FRNRAP. Trimming removed 5 bases from V and 0 bases from J, with 11 bases in between. The CDR3: CASGQGLSSYNEQFF. The CDR3 nucleotides read TGTGCTAGTGGTCAGGGTTTGAGCTCCTACAATGAGCAGTTCTTC.

This clone has just one count. The genes are TRBV28 and TRBJ2-7; 8 positions agree with TRBD1. The CDR3 spans 12 residues. The ends lost 6 bases at V and 6 bases at J; junction bases unmatched: 4. CDR1 MDHEN and CDR2 SYDVKM come from the germline V gene. The CDR3: CASRRDRLEQYF. The CDR3 bases are TGTGCCAGCAGAAGGGACAGGCTCGAGCAGTACTTC.

V usage is TRBV4-1 and J usage is TRBJ2-5; 9 positions agree with TRBD1. V lost 3 bases, J lost 1 base, and 6 bases stayed unmatched. The CDR3 is 16 residues long. Germline V lookup: CDR1 MGHRA, CDR2 YSYEKL. CDR3 nucleotide sequence: TGCGCCAGCAGCCAGCCGGGACAGGGAGGCCAAGAGACCCAGTACTTC. Translation gives CASSQPGQGGQETQYF.

The rearrangement uses TRBV4-1 and TRBJ2-4, with a tentative D call TRBD2 (6 bases). Germline loops: CDR1 MGHRA, CDR2 YSYEKL. Trimming cost V 1 base and J 0 bases, with 10 bases left between them. The CDR3 runs to 16 residues. CDR3 region: CASSQVGGLAKNIQYF. CDR3 nucleotide sequence: TGCGCCAGCAGCCAAGTTGGGGGACTAGCCAAAAACATTCAGTACTTC.

J is TRBJ2-3 and V is TRBV6-2 or TRBV6-3; unclear D gene. This CDR3 has 13 amino acids. In germline, CDR1 is MNHEY, CDR2 SVGEGT. V gave up 0 bases and J gave up 6 bases, with 7 bases separating them. The CDR3 sequence: CASSYSVFDTQYF. As DNA, the CDR3 is TGTGCCAGCAGTTACTCTGTCTTTGATACGCAGTATTTT.